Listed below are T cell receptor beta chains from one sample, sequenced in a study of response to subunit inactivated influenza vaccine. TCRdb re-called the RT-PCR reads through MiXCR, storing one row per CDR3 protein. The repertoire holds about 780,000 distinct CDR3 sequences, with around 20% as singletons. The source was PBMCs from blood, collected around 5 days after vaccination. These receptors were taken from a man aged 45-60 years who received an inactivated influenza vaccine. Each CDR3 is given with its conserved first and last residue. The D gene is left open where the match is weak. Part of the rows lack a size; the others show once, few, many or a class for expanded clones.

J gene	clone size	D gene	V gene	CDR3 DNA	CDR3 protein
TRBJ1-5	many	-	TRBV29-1	TGCAGCGTTGATCAGCGGTGTTCGGGCAATCAGCCCCAGCATTTT	CSVDQRCSGNQPQHF
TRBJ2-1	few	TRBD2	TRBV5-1	TGCGCCAGCAGCTGGGGGGGGATGACAGAAAATGAGCAGTTCTTC	CASSWGGMTENEQFF
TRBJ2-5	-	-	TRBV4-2	TGTGCCAGCAGCCAACAGGCTACCCAAGAGACCCAGTACTTC	CASSQQATQETQYF
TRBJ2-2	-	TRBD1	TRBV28	TGTGCCAGCAGGGGGGACAGGGGGTTGACCGGGGAGCTGTTTTTT	CASRGDRGLTGELFF
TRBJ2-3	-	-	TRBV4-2	TGTGCCAGCAGCTTTAGCGCGGCGAGAAGATCCACAGATACGCAGTATTTT	CASSFSAARRSTDTQYF
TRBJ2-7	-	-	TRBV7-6	TGTGCCAGCAGCCCCGGCGGGGTCTCCTACGAGCGGTACTTC	CASSPGGVSYERYF
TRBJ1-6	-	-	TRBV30	TGTGCCTGGAGTCCCCAACAGGCCCTTAGTTCACCCCTCCACTTT	CAWSPQQALSSPLHF
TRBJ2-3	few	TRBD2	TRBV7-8	TGTGCCAGCAGCTTAGTGCCTAGCGGGAGTATCACAGATACGCAGTATTTT	CASSLVPSGSITDTQYF
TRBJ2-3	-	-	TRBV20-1	TGCAGTGCTAGCCCCCTCGGCGGGAAGGCAGATACGCAGTATTTT	CSASPLGGKADTQYF
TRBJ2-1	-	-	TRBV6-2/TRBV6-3	TGTGCCAGCAGAGTTATAGGGAGCTCCTACAATGAGCAGTTCTTC	CASRVIGSSYNEQFF
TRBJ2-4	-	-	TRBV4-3	TGCGCCAGCAGCCAGAGTACAGCCAGCAAAAACATTCAGTACTTC	CASSQSTASKNIQYF
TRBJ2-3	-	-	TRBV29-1	TGCAGCGTCGGACGGGGGGCGACTAGCACAGATACGCAGTATTTT	CSVGRGATSTDTQYF
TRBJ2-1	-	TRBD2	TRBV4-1	TGCGCCAGCAGCCAAGATATAGGTGCGGGAGGTTCCAATGAGCAGTTCTTC	CASSQDIGAGGSNEQFF
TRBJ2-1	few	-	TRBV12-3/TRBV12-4	TGTGCCAGCAGTCGCCGGAGAAACAATGAGCAGTTCTTC	CASSRRRNNEQFF
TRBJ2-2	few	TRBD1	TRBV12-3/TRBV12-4	TGTGCCAGCAGCATGGGACAGGCCAACACCGGGGAGCTGTTTTTT	CASSMGQANTGELFF
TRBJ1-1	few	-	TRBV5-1	TGCGCCAGCACCGGCAGCCTGAACACTGAAGCTTTCTTT	CASTGSLNTEAFF
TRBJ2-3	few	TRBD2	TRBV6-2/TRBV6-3	TGTGCCAGCAGTTTGACTAGCGGGGGGACTAATACGCAGTATTTT	CASSLTSGGTNTQYF
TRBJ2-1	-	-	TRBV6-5	TGTGCCAGCAGTTACTCGGGGGGCATAAGTGTCAATGAGCAGTTCTTC	CASSYSGGISVNEQFF
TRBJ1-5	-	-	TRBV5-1	TGCGCCAGCAGCCCCTCGGGGGGCCAACAGCCCCAGCATTTT	CASSPSGGQQPQHF
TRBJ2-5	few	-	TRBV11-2	TGTGCCAGCAGCTTAATACTCCAAGAGACCCAGTACTTC	CASSLILQETQYF
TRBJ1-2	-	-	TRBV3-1	TGTGCCAGCAGCCAAGTCTCGAGGTTCGGCTACACCTTC	CASSQVSRFGYTF
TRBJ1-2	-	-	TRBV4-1	TGCGCCAGCAGCCAGGCACGGGACACGGACTATGGCTACACCTTC	CASSQARDTDYGYTF
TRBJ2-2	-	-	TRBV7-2	TGTGCCAGCGGGTTTGCGGGGAGTACGAACACCGGGGAGCTGTTTTTT	CASGFAGSTNTGELFF
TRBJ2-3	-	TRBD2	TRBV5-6	TGTGCCAGCAGCTTAAGACTAGCGGGACTCACAGATACGCAGTATTTT	CASSLRLAGLTDTQYF
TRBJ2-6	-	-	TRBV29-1	TGCAGCGTTGAATTGGTCAGGGGTAGGGACTCTGGGGCCAACGTCCTGAATTTC	CSVELVRGRDSGANVLNF